Shown below are 18 T cell receptor beta chains from a single sample sequenced in a study of beta chain features in type 1 diabetes. The whole isolated RNA underwent reverse transcription, so sequencing captured expressed TCRB transcripts. Some clones are missing from TCRdb's copy, which holds only in-frame ones; the method was immunoSEQ multiplex PCR. The data contain 60,000 to 75,000 clones, around 63% of them singletons. The sample consisted of Tregs from blood. All receptors derive from a woman under 30 in good health.

This clone has only one observation. The rearrangement uses TRBV5-5 and TRBJ1-1; D not certain. Germline V lookup: CDR1 SGHKS, CDR2 YYEKEE (reference sequence). Trimming took 5 bases from V and 0 from J, leaving 11 bases between them. This CDR3 spans 14 amino acids. CDR3 in amino acids: CASRPSQLNTEAFF. The DNA of the CDR3 is TGTGCCAGCAGGCCCTCACAGCTGAACACTGAAGCTTTCTTT.

This clone was observed a single time. The chain has TRBV7-9 and TRBJ2-5; 12 nucleotides line up with TRBD2. This CDR3 has 16 residues. The germline V gene encodes CDR1 SEHNR and CDR2 FQNEAQ (reference sequence). The V segment lost 0 bases and the J segment 4 bases; nucleotides outside the gene matches: 3. The CDR3 reads CASSLALAGGGETQYF. The CDR3 DNA is TGTGCCAGCAGCTTAGCCCTAGCGGGAGGGGGAGAGACCCAGTACTTC.

V gene TRBV7-2 combines with J gene TRBJ1-2; D remains ambiguous. V lost 5 bases and J lost 4, with 11 bases in between. Germline V gives CDR1 SGHTA, CDR2 FQGNSA. This CDR3 is 13 amino acids long. The CDR3 nucleotides are TGTGCCAGCAGCCGCGGGGATGGCTATGGCTACACCTTC. It codes for CASSRGDGYGYTF.

V is TRBV11-2 and J is TRBJ2-5; D uncertain. This CDR3 spans 15 amino acids. The germline CDR1 and CDR2 sequences are SGHAT and FQNNGV. The V end lost 1 base, the J end lost 2 bases, and 11 bases lay between the germline ends. DNA for the CDR3: TGTGCCAGCAGCTTAGTCTACCAGCGACAAGAGACCCAGTACTTC. Protein: CASSLVYQRQETQYF.

J is TRBJ1-2 and V is TRBV4-1; possible D gene TRBD1, 5 bases. From germline, CDR1 is MGHRA and CDR2 YSYEKL. This CDR3 spans 14 amino acids. V lost 6 bases to trimming and J lost 0 bases, with 11 bases between them. CDR3 bases: TGCGCCAGCAGTCTGGACATGACTAACTATGGCTACACCTTC. It is translated as CASSLDMTNYGYTF.

The V gene is TRBV5-1, the J gene TRBJ2-3; D is uncertain. CDR1 and CDR2 (germline): SGHRS, YFSETQ. The germline V and J ends were trimmed by 0 bases and 3 bases, with 5 bases remaining between them. The CDR3 spans 13 residues. CDR3 DNA: TGCGCCAGCAGCTTGGTTGAGACAGATACGCAGTATTTT. This translates into CASSLVETDTQYF.

The chain combines TRBV4-3 with TRBJ1-4; D is undetermined. The germline V and J ends were trimmed by 0 bases and 7 bases, with 15 bases remaining between them. CDR3 length: 16 amino acids. CDR1 LGHNA and CDR2 YSLEER come from the germline V gene. The CDR3 loop is CASSQDRSGLGEKLFF. CDR3 bases: TGCGCCAGCAGCCAAGATCGATCGGGATTGGGTGAAAAACTGTTTTTT.

In this sample, this clone turned up a few times. V and J are TRBV7-8 and TRBJ2-5; tentative D call: TRBD1 (6 bases). The germline gives CDR1 SGHVS, CDR2 FQNEAQ. The germline V and J ends were trimmed by 5 bases and 2 bases, with 12 bases remaining between them. The CDR3 has 14 amino acids. The CDR3 loop is CASSLDRLQETQYF. The CDR3 bases are TGTGCCAGCAGCCTAGACAGGCTACAAGAGACCCAGTACTTC. Supplemented by reference TRBV7-8 and TRBJ2-5, the full variable domain reads GAGVSQSPRYKVAKRGQDVALRCDPISGHVSLFWYQQALGQGPEFLTYFQNEAQLDKSGLPSDRFFAERPEGSVSTLKIQRTQQEDSAVYLCASSLDRLQETQYFGPGTRLLVL.

The chain recombines TRBV27 with TRBJ2-2; D gene unclear. The CDR3 length is 15 residues. Trimming removed 4 bases from V and 0 bases from J, with 9 bases in between. Germline V CDR1 and CDR2: MNHEY, SMNVEV (reference sequence). CDR3 sequence: CASSWRLANTGELFF. DNA for the CDR3: TGTGCCAGCAGTTGGAGACTCGCGAACACCGGGGAGCTGTTTTTT.

The chain links TRBV7-2 to TRBJ2-5; TRBD2 matches at 11 bases. With V trimmed by 5 bases and J by 8 bases, 13 bases remained unmatched. The germline V gene encodes CDR1 SGHTA and CDR2 FQGNSA. CDR3 length: 16 amino acids. The CDR3 loop reads CASSRVAGGGIATQYF. CDR3 coding DNA: TGTGCCAGCAGCCGAGTAGCGGGGGGGGGCATCGCTACCCAGTACTTC.

This clone showed up just a few times. This rearrangement joins TRBV7-2 to TRBJ2-5, with 11 bases that match TRBD2. The J call is in doubt because the DNA end fits TRBJ2-7 better. The CDR3 sequence is 15 residues long. Germline values: CDR1 SGHTA, CDR2 FQGNSA. This chain's CDR3 is CASSLTSGGPYEQYF. DNA of the CDR3: TGTGCCAGCAGCCTCACTAGCGGGGGCCCCTACGAGCAGTACTTC.

The sample holds one count of this clone. This rearrangement joins TRBV2 to TRBJ2-3, with a tentative D call TRBD2 (7 bases). The CDR3 spans 13 residues. Between the trimmed V and J ends, which lost 8 bases and 2 bases, there was a span of 11 bases. CDR1 is SNHLY, CDR2 FYNNEI, per germline. The chain's CDR3 is CASGGDTTDTQYF. In DNA, the CDR3 is TGTGCCAGCGGGGGGGACACCACAGATACGCAGTATTTT.

The V gene is TRBV6-5, the J gene TRBJ1-2; D is uncertain. CDR1 is MNHEY, CDR2 SVGAGI, per germline. This CDR3 spans 11 amino acids. V was shortened by 6 bases and J by 6 bases, with 8 bases between the two germline ends. The chain's CDR3 is CASSGRDGYTF. For the CDR3, the DNA is TGTGCCAGCAGCGGGAGAGATGGCTACACCTTC.

The genes are TRBV6-6 and TRBJ2-6, with TRBD2 as a possible D gene (5 bases). The V gene lost 6 bases and the J gene lost 0 bases, with 9 bases spanning the gap. The CDR3 loop spans 15 amino acids. Germline values: CDR1 MNHNY, CDR2 SVGAGI (reference sequence). Written as DNA, the CDR3 is TGTGCCAGCAGCTCCGCGGGCTCTGGGGCCAACGTCCTGACTTTC. It codes for CASSSAGSGANVLTF.

This clone has only a few counts. The chain recombines TRBV5-1 with TRBJ2-5, with 10 nucleotides matching TRBD1. The CDR3 consists of 15 residues. V shed 3 bases, J shed 4 bases, and the junction held 6 bases outside the gene matches. CDR1 is SGHRS, CDR2 YFSETQ, per germline. CDR3 nucleotide sequence: TGCGCCAGCAGCTGGGGACAGGGGAGGACAGAGACCCAGTACTTC. Protein: CASSWGQGRTETQYF. The complete variable domain, with remaining parts taken from reference TRBV5-1 and TRBJ2-5, reads KAGVTQTPRYLIKTRGQQVTLSCSPISGHRSVSWYQQTPGQGLQFLFEYFSETQRNKGNFPGRFSGRQFSNSRSEMNVSTLELGDSALYLCASSWGQGRTETQYFGPGTRLLVL.

Only one count was recorded for this clone. The J gene is TRBJ2-6, the V gene TRBV6-1, with D hard to call. Per germline, CDR1 MNHNS and CDR2 SASEGT. This CDR3 comprises 15 residues. V lost 5 bases to trimming and J lost 2 bases, with 10 bases between them. CDR3 sequence reads: CASSSQFAGANVLTF. The CDR3 DNA reads TGTGCCAGCAGTTCCCAGTTTGCTGGGGCCAACGTCCTGACTTTC.

This sequence joins TRBV29-1 and TRBJ2-3, with 7 bases aligning to TRBD1. The CDR3 has 13 residues. Germline V gene data show CDR1 as SQVTM and CDR2 as ANQGSEA. After removal of 7 bases from V and 2 bases from J, the junction contained 6 bases not matched to a gene. The CDR3 DNA reads TGCAGCGGGGACAGCCGGACCACAGATACGCAGTATTTT. Translating it yields CSGDSRTTDTQYF.

This chain links TRBV11-1 with TRBJ1-1; maybe TRBD1 (5 bases). Germline V gene lookup returns CDR1 SGHAT and CDR2 FQDESV (reference sequence). Between the trimmed V and J ends, which lost 5 bases and 3 bases, there was a span of 10 bases. The CDR3 length is 13 residues. CDR3 amino acids: CASSLRVYTEAFF. The CDR3, as DNA: TGTGCCAGCAGCCTCAGGGTCTACACTGAAGCTTTCTTT.